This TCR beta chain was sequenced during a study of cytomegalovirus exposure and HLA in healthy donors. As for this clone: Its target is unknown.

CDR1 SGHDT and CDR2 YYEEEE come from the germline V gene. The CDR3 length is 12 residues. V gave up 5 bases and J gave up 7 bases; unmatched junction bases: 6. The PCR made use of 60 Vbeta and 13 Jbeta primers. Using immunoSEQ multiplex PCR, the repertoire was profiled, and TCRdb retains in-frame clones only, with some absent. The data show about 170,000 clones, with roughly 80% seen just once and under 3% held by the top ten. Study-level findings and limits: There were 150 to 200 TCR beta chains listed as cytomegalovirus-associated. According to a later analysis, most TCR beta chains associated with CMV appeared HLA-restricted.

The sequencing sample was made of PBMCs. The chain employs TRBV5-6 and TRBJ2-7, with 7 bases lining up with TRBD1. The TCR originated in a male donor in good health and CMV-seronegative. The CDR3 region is CASRSTGQEQYF. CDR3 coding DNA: TGTGCCAGCAGATCGACAGGGCAGGAGCAGTACTTC.